A single sample is the source of the 4 T cell receptor beta chains below, sequenced in a study of human T cells and chemical hapten exposure. TCRdb reprocessed the RACE reads with MiXCR, giving one entry per CDR3 protein. The data contain more than 300,000 distinct CDR3 sequences, 5% to 6.5% of them singletons. Time point reported: pre-sensitization, week 0. Treatment: therapeutic diphenylcyclopropenone sensitization with weekly scalp DPC. Sequenced material: whole blood, taken in connection with sensitization to the hapten diphenylcyclopropenone (DPC). The receptors were gathered from a woman in her fifties or sixties with alopecia areata. Some clones in this sample may be carry-over from other donors' samples.

This clonotype was observed many times. The V gene is TRBV30, the J gene TRBJ2-5; the D gene is possibly TRBD1 (6 bases). Trimming removed 2 bases at V and 5 bases at J, with 21 bases between. The CDR3 runs 16 residues. Germline lookup yields CDR1 GTSNPN and CDR2 SVGIG (reference sequence). CDR3 loop: CAWSPPGANRLETQYF. DNA for the CDR3: TGTGCCTGGAGTCCTCCAGGGGCGAACCGTTTGGAGACCCAGTACTTC.

The V and J genes are TRBV7-3 and TRBJ2-7, with 9 bases fitting TRBD1. The germline gives CDR1 SGHTA, CDR2 FQGTGA. J gave up 0 bases and V 0 bases, and 3 bases lay outside the gene matches. There are 16 residues in the CDR3. CDR3: CASSLTGQGSSYEQYF. The CDR3 DNA is TGTGCCAGCAGCTTAACTGGACAGGGGAGCTCCTACGAGCAGTACTTC.

Many counts were recorded for this clonotype. This sequence joins TRBV9 and TRBJ2-1; D might be TRBD1 (6 bases). Germline V gene lookup returns CDR1 SGDLS and CDR2 YYNGEE. V lost 3 bases and J 8 bases, leaving 18 bases between the germline ends. The CDR3 is made up of 15 amino acids. The CDR3 region is CASSGRDPRQDEQFF. CDR3 nucleotide sequence: TGTGCCAGCAGCGGCCGGGACCCACGACAGGATGAGCAGTTCTTC.

This clonotype has a handful of counts. The chain links TRBV20-1 to TRBJ1-2; the match to TRBD1 covers 7 bases. Germline-derived CDR1 and CDR2 are DFQATT and SNEGSKA (reference sequence). The V gene end was trimmed by 3 bases and the J gene end by 5 bases; junction bases not matched to a gene: 3. The CDR3 runs 12 residues. The CDR3 protein is CSARDRSYGYTF. The CDR3, as DNA: TGCAGTGCTAGGGACAGGAGTTATGGCTACACCTTC.